The 8 T cell receptor beta chains presented below share a single source sample, sequenced in a study of CD8 T cells in Susac syndrome. After extraction with the RNeasy kit, roughly 0.45 to 1 ug of the RNA was reverse transcribed using random hexamers. TCRdb re-derived calls from the immunoSEQ multiplex PCR reads in MiXCR, one entry per CDR3 protein. In the table there are under 200,000 distinct CDR3 sequences, approximately 94% of which are singletons. The sample comprised CD4+ T cells from PBMCs. Receptors were obtained from a human donor with Susac syndrome.

The J gene is TRBJ2-5, the V gene TRBV6-5, with 9 bases fitting TRBD1. The CDR3 consists of 15 residues. V was clipped by 2 bases and J by 5 bases; unmatched bases: 6. Germline CDR1 and CDR2: MNHEY and SVGAGI. As DNA, the CDR3 is TGTGCCAGCAGTTACGGGACAGGGAGAGGGGAGACCCAGTACTTC. This translates into CASSYGTGRGETQYF.

This clonotype was seen a single time. The CDR3 DNA reads TGCGCCAGCAGCCAAGTTGCGGGGGGGTACACAGATACGCAGTATTTT. Protein sequence: CASSQVAGGYTDTQYF. This chain links TRBV4-1 with TRBJ2-3; TRBD2 agrees at 9 bases. The germline V gene encodes CDR1 MGHRA and CDR2 YSYEKL. The CDR3 extends over 16 amino acids. Trimming took 1 base from V and 2 from J; bases not matched to a gene: 4.

This clonotype was found once. The chain combines TRBV2 with TRBJ1-4; D is ambiguous. CDR3 length: 13 amino acids. CDR1 is SNHLY and CDR2 is FYNNEI in the germline V gene. The V end was cut by 7 bases, the J end by 10 bases, with 16 bases between. The CDR3 DNA reads TGTGCCAGCACCCCGACGCAGGCGAGAAAACTGTTTTTT. Its translation is CASTPTQARKLFF.

This rearrangement joins TRBV5-8 to TRBJ2-6, with D perhaps matching TRBD2 (5 bases). Germline assignment: CDR1 SGHTS and CDR2 YDEGEE. The CDR3 extends over 15 amino acids. V was trimmed by 0 bases and J by 4 bases, leaving 8 bases between them. This chain's CDR3 is CASSLGGKGANVLTF. For the CDR3, the DNA is TGTGCCAGCAGCTTGGGAGGGAAGGGGGCCAACGTCCTGACTTTC. Using reference TRBV5-8 and TRBJ2-6 for the parts outside the CDR3, the full variable domain is EAGVTQSPTHLIKTRGQQATLRCSPISGHTSVYWYQQALGLGLQFLLWYDEGEERNRGNFPPRFSGRQFPNYSSELNVNALELEDSALYLCASSLGGKGANVLTFGAGSRLTVL.

The rearrangement joins TRBV6-1 to TRBJ2-5; D possibly corresponds to TRBD2 (5 bases). The germline gives CDR1 MNHNS, CDR2 SASEGT. The CDR3 extends over 15 amino acids. V lost 4 bases and J 2 bases, leaving 14 bases between the germline ends. As DNA, the CDR3 is TGTGCCAGCAGTGCTACTTCACTAGGGCAAGAGACCCAGTACTTC. It encodes CASSATSLGQETQYF.

V and J are TRBV20-1 and TRBJ2-5, with 7 bases matching TRBD2. CDR1 is DFQATT and CDR2 is SNEGSKA in the germline V gene (reference sequence). The CDR3 is 13 amino acids. Trimming removed 6 bases from V and 2 bases from J; junction bases left unmatched: 6. The CDR3 sequence: CSAAWRGQETQYF. In DNA, the CDR3 is TGCAGTGCCGCCTGGCGGGGGCAAGAGACCCAGTACTTC.

V and J are TRBV30 and TRBJ1-1; D unresolved. The CDR3 is 12 amino acids. V dropped 5 bases and J dropped 8 bases, with 15 bases sitting between them. Germline CDR1 reads GTSNPN; CDR2 reads SVGIG (reference sequence). This chain's CDR3 is CAWAGPRSEAFF. The CDR3 nucleotides read TGTGCCTGGGCGGGCCCCCGCTCCGAAGCTTTCTTT.

J is TRBJ2-5 and V is TRBV2, with D tentatively TRBD1 (6 bases). Deletions cut 10 bases from V and 2 bases from J, with 14 bases between. Germline CDR1 and CDR2: SNHLY and FYNNEI. There are 13 residues in the CDR3. CDR3 bases: TGTGCCACCTCCCAGACAGGACAAGAGACCCAGTACTTC. Protein: CATSQTGQETQYF.